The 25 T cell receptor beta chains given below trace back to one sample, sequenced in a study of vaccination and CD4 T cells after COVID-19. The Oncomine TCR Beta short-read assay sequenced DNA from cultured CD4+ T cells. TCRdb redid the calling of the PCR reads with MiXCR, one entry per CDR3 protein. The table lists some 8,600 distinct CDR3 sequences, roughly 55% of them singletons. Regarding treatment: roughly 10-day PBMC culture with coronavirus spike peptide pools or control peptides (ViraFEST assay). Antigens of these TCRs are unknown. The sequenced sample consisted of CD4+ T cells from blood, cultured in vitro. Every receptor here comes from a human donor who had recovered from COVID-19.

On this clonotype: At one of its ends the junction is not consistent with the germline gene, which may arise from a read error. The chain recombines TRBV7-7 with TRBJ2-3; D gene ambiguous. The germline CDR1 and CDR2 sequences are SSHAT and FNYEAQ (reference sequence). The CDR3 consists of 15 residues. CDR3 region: CASSLTTSATDTQYF. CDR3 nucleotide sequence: TGTGCTAGCAGCTTAACGACATCGGCCACAGATACGCAGTATTTT.

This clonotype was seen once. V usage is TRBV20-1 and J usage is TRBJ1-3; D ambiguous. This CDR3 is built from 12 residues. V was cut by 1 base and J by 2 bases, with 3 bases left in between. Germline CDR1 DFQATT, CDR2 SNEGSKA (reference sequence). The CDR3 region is CSARAPGNTIYF. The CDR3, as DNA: TGCAGTGCTAGAGCACCTGGAAACACCATATATTTT.

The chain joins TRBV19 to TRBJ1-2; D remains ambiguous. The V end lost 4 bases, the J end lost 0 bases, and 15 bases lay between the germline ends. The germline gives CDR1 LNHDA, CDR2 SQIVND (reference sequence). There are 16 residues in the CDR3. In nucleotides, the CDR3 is TGTGCCAGTAGTAGTCCTCGAGGCGCCGCTAACTATGGCTACACCTTC. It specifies CASSSPRGAANYGYTF.

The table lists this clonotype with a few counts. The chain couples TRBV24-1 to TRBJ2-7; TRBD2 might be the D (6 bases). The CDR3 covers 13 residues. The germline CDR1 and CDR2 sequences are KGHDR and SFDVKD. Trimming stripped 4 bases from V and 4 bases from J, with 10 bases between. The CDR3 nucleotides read TGTGCCACCAGTGACGCGGGACTTTACGAGCAGTACTTC. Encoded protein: CATSDAGLYEQYF.

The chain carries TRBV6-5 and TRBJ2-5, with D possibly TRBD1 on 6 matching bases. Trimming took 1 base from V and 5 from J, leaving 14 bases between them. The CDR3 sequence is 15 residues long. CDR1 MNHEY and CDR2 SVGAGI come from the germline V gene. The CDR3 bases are TGTGCCAGCAGTTACTGGGGCAGGGGAGACGAGACCCAGTACTTC. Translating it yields CASSYWGRGDETQYF.

The CDR3 region has the DNA TGTGCCAGCAGGACCCTAGCGGGAGTGAACGAGCAGTACTTC. Protein sequence: CASRTLAGVNEQYF. The V call is TRBV6-1, the J call TRBJ2-7; 10 bases are a match to TRBD2. The ends lost 6 bases at V and 5 bases at J; junction bases unmatched: 7. The CDR3 covers 14 residues. Germline CDR1 MNHNS, CDR2 SASEGT.

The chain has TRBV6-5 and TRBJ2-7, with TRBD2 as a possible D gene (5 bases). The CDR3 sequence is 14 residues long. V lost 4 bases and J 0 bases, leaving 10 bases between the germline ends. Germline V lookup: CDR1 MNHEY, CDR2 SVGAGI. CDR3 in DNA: TGTGCCAGCAGTTCGGACTGGGGCTCCTACGAGCAGTACTTC. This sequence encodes CASSSDWGSYEQYF.

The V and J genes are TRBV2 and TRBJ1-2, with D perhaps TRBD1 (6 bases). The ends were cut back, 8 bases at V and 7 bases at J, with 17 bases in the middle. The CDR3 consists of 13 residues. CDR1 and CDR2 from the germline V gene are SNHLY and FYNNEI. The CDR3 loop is CASVALPGAGYTF. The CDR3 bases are TGTGCCAGCGTGGCCCTCCCAGGGGCTGGCTACACCTTC. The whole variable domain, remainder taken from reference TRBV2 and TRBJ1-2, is EPEVTQTPSHQVTQMGQEVILRCVPISNHLYFYWYRQILGQKVEFLVSFYNNEISEKSEIFDDQFSVERPDGSNFTLKIRSTKLEDSAMYFCASVALPGAGYTFGSGTRLTVV.

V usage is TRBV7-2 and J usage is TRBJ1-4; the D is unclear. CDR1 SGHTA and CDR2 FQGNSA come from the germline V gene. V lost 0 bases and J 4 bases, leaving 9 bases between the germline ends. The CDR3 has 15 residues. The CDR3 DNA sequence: TGTGCCAGCAGCTTAGCATCGGGGATTAATGAAAAACTGTTTTTT. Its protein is CASSLASGINEKLFF.

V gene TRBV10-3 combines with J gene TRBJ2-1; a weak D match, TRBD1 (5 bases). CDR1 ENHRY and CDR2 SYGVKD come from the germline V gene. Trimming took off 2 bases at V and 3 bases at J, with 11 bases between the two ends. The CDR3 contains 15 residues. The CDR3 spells CAISEGQPYYNEQFF. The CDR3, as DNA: TGTGCCATCAGTGAGGGACAACCCTACTACAATGAGCAGTTCTTC.

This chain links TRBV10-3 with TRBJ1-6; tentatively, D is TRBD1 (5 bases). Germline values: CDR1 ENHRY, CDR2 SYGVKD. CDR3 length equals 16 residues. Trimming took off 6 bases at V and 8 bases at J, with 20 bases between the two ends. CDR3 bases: TGTGCCATCAGGGACACCCGGCTGGGGGTAGATTCACCCCTCCACTTT. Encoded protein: CAIRDTRLGVDSPLHF.

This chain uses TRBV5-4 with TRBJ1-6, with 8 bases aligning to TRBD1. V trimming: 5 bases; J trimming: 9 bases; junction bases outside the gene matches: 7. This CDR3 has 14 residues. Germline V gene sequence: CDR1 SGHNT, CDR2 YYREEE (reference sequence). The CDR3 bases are TGTGCCAGCAGTTTCGACAGGGGTGGTTCACCCCTCCACTTT. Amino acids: CASSFDRGGSPLHF.

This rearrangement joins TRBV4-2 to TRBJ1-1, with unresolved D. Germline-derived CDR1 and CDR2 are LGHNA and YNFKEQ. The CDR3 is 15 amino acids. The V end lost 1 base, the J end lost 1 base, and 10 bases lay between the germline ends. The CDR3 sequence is CASSQGLGWNTEAFF. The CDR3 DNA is TGTGCCAGCAGCCAAGGGTTAGGGTGGAACACTGAAGCTTTCTTT.

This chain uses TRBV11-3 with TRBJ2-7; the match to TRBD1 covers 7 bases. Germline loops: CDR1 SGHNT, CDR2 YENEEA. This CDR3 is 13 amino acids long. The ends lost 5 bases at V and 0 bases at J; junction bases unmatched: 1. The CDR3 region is CASSGTDSYEQYF. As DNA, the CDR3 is TGTGCCAGCAGCGGGACAGACTCCTACGAGCAGTACTTC.

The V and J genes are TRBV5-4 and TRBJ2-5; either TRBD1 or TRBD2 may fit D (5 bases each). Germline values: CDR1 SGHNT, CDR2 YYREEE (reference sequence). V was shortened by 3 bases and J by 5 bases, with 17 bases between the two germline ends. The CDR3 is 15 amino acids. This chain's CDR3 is CASSSKAGAGETQYF. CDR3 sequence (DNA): TGTGCCAGCAGCTCGAAAGCCGGGGCAGGGGAGACCCAGTACTTC. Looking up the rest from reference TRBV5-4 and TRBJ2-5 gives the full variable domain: ETGVTQSPTHLIKTRGQQVTLRCSSQSGHNTVSWYQQALGQGPQFIFQYYREEENGRGNFPPRFSGLQFPNYSSELNVNALELDDSALYLCASSSKAGAGETQYFGPGTRLLVL.

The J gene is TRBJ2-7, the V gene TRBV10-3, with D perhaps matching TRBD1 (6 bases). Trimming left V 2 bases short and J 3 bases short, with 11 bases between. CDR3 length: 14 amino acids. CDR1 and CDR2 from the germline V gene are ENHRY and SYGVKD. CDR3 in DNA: TGTGCCATCAGTGAGACCATGGGACACTACGAGCAGTACTTC. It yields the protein CAISETMGHYEQYF.

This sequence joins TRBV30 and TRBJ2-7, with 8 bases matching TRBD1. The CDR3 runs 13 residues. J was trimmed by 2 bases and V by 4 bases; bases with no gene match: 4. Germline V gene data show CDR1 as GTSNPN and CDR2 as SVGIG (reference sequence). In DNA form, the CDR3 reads TGTGCCTGGAAGAGGGACAGGCCCTACGAGCAGTACTTC. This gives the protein CAWKRDRPYEQYF. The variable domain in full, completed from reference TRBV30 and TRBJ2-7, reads SQTIHQWPATLVQPVGSPLSLECTVEGTSNPNLYWYRQAAGRGLQLLFYSVGIGQISSEVPQNLSASRPQDRQFILSSKKLLLSDSGFYLCAWKRDRPYEQYFGPGTRLTVT.

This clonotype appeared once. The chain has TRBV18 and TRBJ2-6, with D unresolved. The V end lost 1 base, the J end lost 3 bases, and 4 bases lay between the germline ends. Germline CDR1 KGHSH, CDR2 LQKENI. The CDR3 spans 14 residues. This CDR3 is CASSPQGGANVLTF. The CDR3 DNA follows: TGTGCCAGCTCACCACAGGGTGGGGCCAACGTCCTGACTTTC. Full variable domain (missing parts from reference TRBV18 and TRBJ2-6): NAGVMQNPRHLVRRRGQEARLRCSPMKGHSHVYWYRQLPEEGLKFMVYLQKENIIDESGMPKERFSAEFPKEGPSILRIQQVVRGDSAAYFCASSPQGGANVLTFGAGSRLTVL.

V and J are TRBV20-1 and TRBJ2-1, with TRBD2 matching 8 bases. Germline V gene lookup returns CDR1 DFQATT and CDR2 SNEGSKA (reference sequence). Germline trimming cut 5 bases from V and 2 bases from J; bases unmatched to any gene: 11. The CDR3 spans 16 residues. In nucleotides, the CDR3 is TGCAGTGCTGGTCGAACGGGGGGACTAGCCTACAATGAGCAGTTCTTC. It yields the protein CSAGRTGGLAYNEQFF.

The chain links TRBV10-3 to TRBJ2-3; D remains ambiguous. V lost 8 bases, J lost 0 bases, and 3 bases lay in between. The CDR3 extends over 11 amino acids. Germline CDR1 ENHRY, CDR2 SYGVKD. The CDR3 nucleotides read TGTGCCATCGGAAGCACAGATACGCAGTATTTT. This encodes CAIGSTDTQYF.

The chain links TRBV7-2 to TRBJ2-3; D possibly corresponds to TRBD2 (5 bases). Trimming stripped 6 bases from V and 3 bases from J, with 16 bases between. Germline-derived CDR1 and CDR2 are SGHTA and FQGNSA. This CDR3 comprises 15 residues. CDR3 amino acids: CASRLGIAGTDTQYF. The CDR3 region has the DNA TGTGCCAGCAGGCTCGGGATAGCCGGGACAGATACGCAGTATTTT.

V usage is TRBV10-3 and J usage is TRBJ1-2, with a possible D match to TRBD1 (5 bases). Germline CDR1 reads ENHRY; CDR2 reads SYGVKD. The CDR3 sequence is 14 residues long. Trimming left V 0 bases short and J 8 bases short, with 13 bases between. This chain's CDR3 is CAISESGGDNGYTF. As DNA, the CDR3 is TGTGCCATCAGTGAGTCGGGGGGGGATAACGGCTACACCTTC.

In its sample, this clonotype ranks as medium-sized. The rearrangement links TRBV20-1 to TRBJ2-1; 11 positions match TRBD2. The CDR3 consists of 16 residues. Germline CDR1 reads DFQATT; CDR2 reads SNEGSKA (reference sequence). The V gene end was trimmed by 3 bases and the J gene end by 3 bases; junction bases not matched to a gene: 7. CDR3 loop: CSARELAGVNYNEQFF. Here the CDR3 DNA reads TGCAGTGCTAGGGAACTAGCGGGAGTAAACTACAATGAGCAGTTCTTC.

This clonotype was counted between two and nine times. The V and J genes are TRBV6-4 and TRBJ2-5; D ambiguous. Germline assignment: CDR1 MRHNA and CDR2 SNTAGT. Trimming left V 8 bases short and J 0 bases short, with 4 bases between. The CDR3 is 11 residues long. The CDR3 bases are TGTGCCAGCCTGTACCAAGAGACCCAGTACTTC. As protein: CASLYQETQYF.

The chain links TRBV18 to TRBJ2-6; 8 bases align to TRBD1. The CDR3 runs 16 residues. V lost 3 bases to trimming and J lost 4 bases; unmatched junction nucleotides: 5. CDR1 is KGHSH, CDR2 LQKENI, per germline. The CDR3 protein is CASSPQGAAGANVLTF. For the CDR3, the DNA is TGTGCCAGCTCACCGCAGGGGGCGGCAGGGGCCAACGTCCTGACTTTC.